These 9 T cell receptor beta chains were all obtained from the same sample, sequenced in a study of cytomegalovirus exposure and HLA in healthy donors. This PCR relied on a set of 60 Vbeta primers and 13 Jbeta primers. Measured with immunoSEQ multiplex PCR; TCRdb has only the in-frame clones, and not every one. This table lists over 100,000 clones. Sequencing was carried out using PBMCs. Source of these receptors: a man aged 18 to 29 in good health and CMV-seronegative.

This chain uses TRBV29-1 with TRBJ2-2, with 11 bases lining up with TRBD2. Trimming took 7 bases from V and 5 from J; bases not matched to a gene: 6. This CDR3 comprises 14 residues. CDR1 and CDR2 (germline): SQVTM, ANQGSEA. CDR3 region: CSGQLAGVTGELFF. As DNA, the CDR3 is TGCAGCGGTCAACTAGCGGGGGTGACCGGGGAGCTGTTTTTT.

The rearrangement joins TRBV6-1 to TRBJ2-5; 9 bases agree with TRBD1. The junction had 5 bases not matched to a gene; V was cut back by 2 bases and J by 4 bases. From germline, CDR1 is MNHNS and CDR2 SASEGT. This CDR3 region has 15 residues. For the CDR3, the DNA is TGTGCCAGCAGTGAATACAGGGGGCTGGGAGAGACCCAGTACTTC. Translation: CASSEYRGLGETQYF.

V gene TRBV15 combines with J gene TRBJ2-7; 12 bases fit TRBD1. The J segment lost 2 bases and the V segment lost 4 bases, leaving 9 bases of the junction unmatched. Germline-derived CDR1 and CDR2 are LNHNV and YYDKDF (reference sequence). This CDR3 region has 17 residues. The CDR3 spells CATSTLRGQGATYEQYF. In nucleotides, the CDR3 is TGTGCCACCAGCACCCTCAGGGGACAGGGGGCGACCTACGAGCAGTACTTC.

J is TRBJ1-6 and V is TRBV9, with D possibly matching TRBD1 (5 bases). CDR3 length: 14 residues. V gave up 0 bases and J gave up 9 bases, with 10 bases separating them. Germline loops: CDR1 SGDLS, CDR2 YYNGEE. CDR3 sequence (DNA): TGTGCCAGCAGCGTAGATCGGGGGGGTTCACCCCTCCACTTT. This codes for CASSVDRGGSPLHF.

The gene calls are TRBV27 and TRBJ1-2; D perhaps matches TRBD1 (6 bases). With 3 bases removed from V and 4 bases from J, the gap between germline ends came to 27 bases. CDR1 is MNHEY, CDR2 SMNVEV, per germline (reference sequence). The CDR3 contains 19 residues. The CDR3: CASSFLNLFRDTSFYGYTF. CDR3 DNA: TGTGCCAGCAGTTTCCTTAATCTTTTCCGGGACACTTCCTTCTATGGCTACACCTTC.

The chain recombines TRBV19 with TRBJ2-2; 10 bases are a match to TRBD2. Trimming at V came to 7 bases and at J to 3 bases, leaving 8 bases not matched to a gene. In germline, CDR1 is LNHDA, CDR2 SQIVND (reference sequence). The CDR3 extends over 16 amino acids. The CDR3 DNA sequence: TGTGCCAGTACTCTAGCGGGAGCGGTTGACACCGGGGAGCTGTTTTTT. It yields the protein CASTLAGAVDTGELFF.

The chain joins TRBV2 to TRBJ2-1; D unresolved. This CDR3 is built from 12 residues. V lost 4 bases, J lost 4 bases, and 5 bases lay in between. Germline CDR1 reads SNHLY; CDR2 reads FYNNEI. The CDR3 DNA reads TGTGCCAGCAGTGGGGCATACAATGAGCAGTTCTTC. It is translated as CASSGAYNEQFF.

This rearrangement joins TRBV9 to TRBJ2-2; 10 bases line up with TRBD1. From germline, CDR1 is SGDLS and CDR2 YYNGEE. V lost 5 bases, J lost 9 bases, and 7 bases stayed unmatched. The CDR3 is 14 amino acids. CDR3 sequence (DNA): TGTGCCAGCAGTTCGACAGGGGGCAACCGGGAGCTGTTTTTT. This sequence encodes CASSSTGGNRELFF.

This rearrangement joins TRBV5-1 to TRBJ2-3; a possible D gene is TRBD1 (5 bases). From germline, CDR1 is SGHRS and CDR2 YFSETQ. Deletions cut 1 base from V and 0 bases from J, with 12 bases between. The CDR3 length is 16 residues. The chain's CDR3 is CASSLWGHISTDTQYF. As DNA, the CDR3 is TGCGCCAGCAGCTTGTGGGGCCATATCAGCACAGATACGCAGTATTTT.